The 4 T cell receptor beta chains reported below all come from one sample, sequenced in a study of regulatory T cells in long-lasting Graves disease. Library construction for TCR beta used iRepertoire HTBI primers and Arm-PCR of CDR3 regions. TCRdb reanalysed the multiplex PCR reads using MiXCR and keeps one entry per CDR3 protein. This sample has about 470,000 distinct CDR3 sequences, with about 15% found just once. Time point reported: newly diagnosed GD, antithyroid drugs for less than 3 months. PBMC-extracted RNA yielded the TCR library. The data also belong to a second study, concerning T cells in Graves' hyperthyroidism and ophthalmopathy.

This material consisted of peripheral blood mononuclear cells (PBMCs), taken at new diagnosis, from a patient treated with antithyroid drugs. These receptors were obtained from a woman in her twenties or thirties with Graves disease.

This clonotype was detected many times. CDR3 in amino acids: CASSFRENYEQYF. The CDR3 DNA reads TGTGCCAGCAGTTTCCGGGAGAACTACGAGCAGTACTTC. This chain connects TRBV27 to TRBJ2-7, with a weak D call TRBD2 (6 bases). Germline V gene sequence: CDR1 MNHEY, CDR2 SMNVEV (reference sequence). V dropped 3 bases and J dropped 3 bases, with 9 bases sitting between them. CDR3 length: 13 residues.

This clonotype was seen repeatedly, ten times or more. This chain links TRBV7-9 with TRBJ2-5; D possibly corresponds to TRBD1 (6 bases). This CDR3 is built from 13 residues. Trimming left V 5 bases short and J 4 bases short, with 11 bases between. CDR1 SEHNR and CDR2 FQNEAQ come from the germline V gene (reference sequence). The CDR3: CASSRDTRETQYF. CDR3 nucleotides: TGTGCCAGCAGCCGGGACACCCGAGAGACCCAGTACTTC.

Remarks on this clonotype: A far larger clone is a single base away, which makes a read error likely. CDR3 region: CASSYPTKEGQKTQYF. Here the CDR3 DNA reads TGTGCCAGCAGTTACCCTACCAAAGAGGGGCAAAAGACCCAGTACTTC. The chain is built from TRBV7-9 and TRBJ2-1; D may match TRBD1 or TRBD2 (5 bases each). Matching the DNA end better, TRBJ2-5 makes the J call doubtful. Germline V CDR1 and CDR2: SEHNR, FQNEAQ (reference sequence). The CDR3 covers 16 residues.

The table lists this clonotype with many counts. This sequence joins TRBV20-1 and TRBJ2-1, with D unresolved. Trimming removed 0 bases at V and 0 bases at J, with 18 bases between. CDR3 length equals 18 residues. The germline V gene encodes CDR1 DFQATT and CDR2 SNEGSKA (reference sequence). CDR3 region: CSARDAGASSSSYNEQFF. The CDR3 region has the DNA TGCAGTGCTAGAGATGCTGGCGCATCCTCTAGCTCCTACAATGAGCAGTTCTTC.